What follows are 14 T cell receptor beta chains derived from one specimen sequenced in a study of a mutant IDH1 vaccine in newly diagnosed glioma. Time point reported: week 11, during vaccination. Every vaccine dose comprised 300 ug of mutant IDH1 20-mer peptide plus topical imiquimod. Some clones are missing from TCRdb's copy, which holds only in-frame ones; the method was immunoSEQ multiplex PCR. The sample lists tens of thousands of clones, around 91% occurring once. For these receptors, no antigen is known. Source: PBMCs, taken from a glioma patient whose treatment included an IDH1 peptide vaccine. The source is a man aged 18 to 29 with glioma.

This rearrangement joins TRBV5-1 to TRBJ1-2, with D possibly matching TRBD1 (6 bases). The V end lost 3 bases, the J end lost 4 bases, and 19 bases lay between the germline ends. The germline CDR1 and CDR2 sequences are SGHRS and YFSETQ. CDR3 length: 16 residues. As DNA, the CDR3 is TGCGCCAGCAGCTCAGCCCGGACAGTCGCCATCTATGGCTACACCTTC. Translating it yields CASSSARTVAIYGYTF.

This clone was observed once. The V gene is TRBV29-1, the J gene TRBJ2-3; 8 positions match TRBD2. CDR1 is SQVTM and CDR2 is ANQGSEA in the germline V gene. The CDR3 sequence is 15 residues long. Germline trimming cut 5 bases from V and 0 bases from J; bases unmatched to any gene: 7. CDR3 sequence (DNA): TGCAGCGTTTCGGGAGGGAGGGCTAGCACAGATACGCAGTATTTT. Its protein is CSVSGGRASTDTQYF.

This sequence joins TRBV7-2 and TRBJ1-2; TRBD1 might be the D (5 bases). The CDR3 extends over 13 amino acids. V was trimmed by 6 bases and J by 8 bases, leaving 16 bases between them. Germline CDR1 SGHTA, CDR2 FQGNSA. CDR3 amino acids: CASRPASSGGYTF. The DNA for the CDR3 is TGTGCCAGCAGACCAGCCTCCTCAGGGGGCTACACCTTC.

The V and J genes are TRBV6-1 and TRBJ2-2, with no clear D. Germline CDR1 and CDR2: MNHNS and SASEGT. This CDR3 spans 15 amino acids. Trimming cost V 1 base and J 4 bases, with 10 bases left between them. This CDR3 is CASSEGAASTGELFF. The CDR3 DNA sequence: TGTGCCAGCAGTGAAGGGGCAGCCTCCACCGGGGAGCTGTTTTTT.

The chain employs TRBV27 and TRBJ2-7; weak D call: TRBD2 (6 bases). Germline V CDR1 and CDR2: MNHEY, SMNVEV (reference sequence). The CDR3 sequence is 13 residues long. V gave up 4 bases and J gave up 2 bases, with 9 bases separating them. The CDR3 sequence: CASSSRGAYEQYF. CDR3 nucleotides: TGTGCCAGCAGTTCGCGGGGAGCCTACGAGCAGTACTTC.

The chain links TRBV19 to TRBJ2-2; 7 bases agree with TRBD2. Looked up from germline, CDR1 is LNHDA and CDR2 is SQIVND (reference sequence). CDR3 length: 13 residues. V shed 8 bases, J shed 3 bases, and the junction held 3 bases outside the gene matches. Here the CDR3 reads CASLLADTGELFF. The DNA of the CDR3 is TGTGCCAGTCTCCTAGCGGACACCGGGGAGCTGTTTTTT.

The sample holds one count of this clone. The genes are TRBV9 and TRBJ1-2, with a possible D match to TRBD1 (5 bases). The CDR3 covers 12 residues. V lost 4 bases, J lost 4 bases, and 8 bases lay in between. Germline CDR1 and CDR2: SGDLS and YYNGEE. As DNA, the CDR3 is TGTGCCAGCAGCCGCGGGGGCTATGGCTACACCTTC. This codes for CASSRGGYGYTF.

The J gene is TRBJ2-3, the V gene TRBV19, with D possibly being TRBD2 (5 bases). CDR3 length equals 15 residues. With 7 bases removed from V and 3 bases from J, the gap between germline ends came to 17 bases. Germline values: CDR1 LNHDA, CDR2 SQIVND (reference sequence). The CDR3 sequence is CASTPRTSRTDTQYF. CDR3 DNA sequence: TGTGCCAGTACCCCTAGGACTTCAAGAACAGATACGCAGTATTTT. Combining the CDR3 with reference TRBV19 and TRBJ2-3 gives the whole variable domain DGGITQSPKYLFRKEGQNVTLSCEQNLNHDAMYWYRQDPGQGLRLIYYSQIVNDFQKGDIAEGYSVSREKKESFPLTVTSAQKNPTAFYLCASTPRTSRTDTQYFGPGTRLTVL.

The chain employs TRBV29-1 and TRBJ2-7; the match to TRBD1 covers 9 bases. The germline V gene has CDR1 SQVTM and CDR2 ANQGSEA. Trimming took 7 bases from V and 5 from J; bases not matched to a gene: 6. This CDR3 region has 12 residues. This chain's CDR3 is CSARGTGHEQYF. The CDR3 nucleotides are TGCAGCGCCCGCGGGACAGGGCACGAGCAGTACTTC.

The rearrangement links TRBV4-1 to TRBJ2-1; TRBD1 might be the D (5 bases). CDR1 and CDR2 (germline): MGHRA, YSYEKL. V lost 3 bases to trimming and J lost 5 bases, with 14 bases between them. This CDR3 is 15 amino acids long. The CDR3 reads CASSQTVLRHNEQFF. The CDR3 DNA follows: TGCGCCAGCAGCCAGACAGTTCTCAGACACAATGAGCAGTTCTTC.

The chain joins TRBV6-5 to TRBJ2-2; TRBD2 aligns across 13 bases. The CDR3 contains 16 residues. The germline gives CDR1 MNHEY, CDR2 SVGAGI. J was trimmed by 6 bases and V by 2 bases; bases with no gene match: 3. In DNA form, the CDR3 reads TGTGCCAGCAGTTACGGGACTAGCGGGAAAGCCGGGGAGCTGTTTTTT. Its protein product is CASSYGTSGKAGELFF.

In its sample, this clone was seen a few times. This chain links TRBV27 with TRBJ2-7; 7 nucleotides line up with TRBD2. Unmatched junction bases numbered 11, after V lost 6 bases and J lost 3 bases. The germline gives CDR1 MNHEY, CDR2 SMNVEV (reference sequence). The CDR3 covers 15 residues. The CDR3: CASRLVGRANYEQYF. In DNA, the CDR3 is TGTGCCAGCAGACTCGTGGGGAGGGCCAACTACGAGCAGTACTTC.

This chain joins TRBV29-1 and TRBJ1-1; no clear D. Germline V gives CDR1 SQVTM, CDR2 ANQGSEA. This CDR3 has 11 residues. Trimming took 4 bases from V and 3 from J, leaving 6 bases between them. CDR3 nucleotides: TGCAGCGTTGGAGAGCACACTGAAGCTTTCTTT. Its translation: CSVGEHTEAFF.

V is TRBV29-1 and J is TRBJ2-3; 11 nucleotides agree with TRBD2. Trimming removed 7 bases from V and 2 bases from J; junction bases left unmatched: 5. CDR3 length equals 14 residues. The germline gives CDR1 SQVTM, CDR2 ANQGSEA. The CDR3 is CSARGLAATDTQYF. In DNA, the CDR3 is TGCAGCGCCCGGGGACTAGCGGCCACAGATACGCAGTATTTT.